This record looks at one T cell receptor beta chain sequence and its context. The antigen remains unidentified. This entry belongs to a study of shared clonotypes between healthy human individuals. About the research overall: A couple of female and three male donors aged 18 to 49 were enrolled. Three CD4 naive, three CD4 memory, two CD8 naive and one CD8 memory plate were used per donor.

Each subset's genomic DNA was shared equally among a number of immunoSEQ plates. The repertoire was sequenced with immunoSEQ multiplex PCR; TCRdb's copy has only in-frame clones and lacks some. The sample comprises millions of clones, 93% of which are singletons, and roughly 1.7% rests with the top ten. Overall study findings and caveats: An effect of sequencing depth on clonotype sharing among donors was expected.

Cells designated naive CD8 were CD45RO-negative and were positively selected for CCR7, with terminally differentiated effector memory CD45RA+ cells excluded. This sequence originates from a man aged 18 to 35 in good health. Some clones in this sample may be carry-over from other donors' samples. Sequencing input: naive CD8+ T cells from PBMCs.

The CDR3 DNA sequence: TGCGCCAGCAGCTCCACCTACAATGAGCAGTTCTTC. Translating gives CASSSTYNEQFF. V usage is TRBV5-1 and J usage is TRBJ2-1; unclear D gene. This CDR3 spans 12 amino acids. CDR1 is SGHRS, CDR2 YFSETQ, per germline. Trimming stripped 3 bases from V and 2 bases from J, with 3 bases between.